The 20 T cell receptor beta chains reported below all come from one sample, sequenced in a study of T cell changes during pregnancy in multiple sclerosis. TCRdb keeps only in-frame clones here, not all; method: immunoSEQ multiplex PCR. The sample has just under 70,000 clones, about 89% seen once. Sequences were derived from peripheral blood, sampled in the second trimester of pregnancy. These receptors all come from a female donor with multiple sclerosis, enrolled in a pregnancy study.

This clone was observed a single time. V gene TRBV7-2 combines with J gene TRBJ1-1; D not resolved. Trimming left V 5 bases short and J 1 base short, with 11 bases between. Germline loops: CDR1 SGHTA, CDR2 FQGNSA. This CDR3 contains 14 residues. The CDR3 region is CASSLSNWNTEAFF. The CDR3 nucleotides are TGTGCCAGCAGCCTGAGCAACTGGAACACTGAAGCTTTCTTT.

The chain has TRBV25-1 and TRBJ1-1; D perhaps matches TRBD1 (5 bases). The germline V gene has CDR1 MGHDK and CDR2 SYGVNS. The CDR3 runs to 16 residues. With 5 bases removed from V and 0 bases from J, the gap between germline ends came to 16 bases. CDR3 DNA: TGTGCCAGCAGTAGGCTTGACCAGGGAATGAACACTGAAGCTTTCTTT. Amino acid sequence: CASSRLDQGMNTEAFF.

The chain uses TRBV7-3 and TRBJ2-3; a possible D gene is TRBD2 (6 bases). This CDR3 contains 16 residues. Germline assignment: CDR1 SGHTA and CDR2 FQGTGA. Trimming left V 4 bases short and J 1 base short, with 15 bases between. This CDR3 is CASSSPRASGTDTQYF. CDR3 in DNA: TGTGCCAGCAGCTCCCCTAGAGCTAGCGGCACAGATACGCAGTATTTT.

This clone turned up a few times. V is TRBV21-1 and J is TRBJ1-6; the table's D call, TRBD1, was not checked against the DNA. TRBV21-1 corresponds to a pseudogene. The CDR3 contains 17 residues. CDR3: CASSKVPQGAYNSPLHF. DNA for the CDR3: TGTGCCAGCAGCAAAGTCCCCCAGGGTGCCTATAATTCACCCCTCCACTTT.

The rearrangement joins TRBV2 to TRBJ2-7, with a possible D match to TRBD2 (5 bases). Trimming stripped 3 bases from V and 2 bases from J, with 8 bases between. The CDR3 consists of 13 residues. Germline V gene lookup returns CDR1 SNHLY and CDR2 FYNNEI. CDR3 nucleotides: TGTGCCAGCAGTGAGGACTCTGCCTACGAGCAGTACTTC. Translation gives CASSEDSAYEQYF.

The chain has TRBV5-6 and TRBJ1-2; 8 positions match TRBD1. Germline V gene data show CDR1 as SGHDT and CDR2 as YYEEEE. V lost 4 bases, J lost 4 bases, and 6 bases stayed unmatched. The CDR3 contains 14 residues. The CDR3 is CASSPDRAIYGYTF. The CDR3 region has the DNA TGTGCCAGCAGCCCGGACAGGGCGATCTATGGCTACACCTTC.

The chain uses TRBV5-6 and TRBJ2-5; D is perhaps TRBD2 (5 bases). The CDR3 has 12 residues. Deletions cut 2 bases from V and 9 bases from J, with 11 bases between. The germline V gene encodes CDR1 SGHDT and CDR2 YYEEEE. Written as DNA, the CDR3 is TGTGCCAGCAGCTTTGTATCCGGGGCCCAGTACTTC. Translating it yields CASSFVSGAQYF. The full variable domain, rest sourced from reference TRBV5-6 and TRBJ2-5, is DAGVTQSPTHLIKTRGQQVTLRCSPKSGHDTVSWYQQALGQGPQFIFQYYEEEERQRGNFPDRFSGHQFPNYSSELNVNALLLGDSALYLCASSFVSGAQYFGPGTRLLVL.

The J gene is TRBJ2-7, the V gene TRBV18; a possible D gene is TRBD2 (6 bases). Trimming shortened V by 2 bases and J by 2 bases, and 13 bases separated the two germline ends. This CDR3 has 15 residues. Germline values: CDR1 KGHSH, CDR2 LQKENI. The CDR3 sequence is CASSPVLAVAYEQYF. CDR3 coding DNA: TGTGCCAGCTCACCAGTACTAGCCGTTGCCTACGAGCAGTACTTC.

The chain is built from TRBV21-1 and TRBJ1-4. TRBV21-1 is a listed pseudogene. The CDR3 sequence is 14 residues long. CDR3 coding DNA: TGTGCCAGCAGCAGACGGGGGGCGTGGGAAAAACTGTTTTTT. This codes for CASSRRGAWEKLFF.

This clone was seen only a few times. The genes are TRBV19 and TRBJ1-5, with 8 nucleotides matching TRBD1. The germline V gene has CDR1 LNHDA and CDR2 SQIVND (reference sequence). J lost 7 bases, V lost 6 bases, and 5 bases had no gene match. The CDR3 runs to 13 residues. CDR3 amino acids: CASRGTGWQPQHF. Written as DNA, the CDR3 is TGTGCCAGTAGAGGGACAGGCTGGCAGCCCCAGCATTTT.

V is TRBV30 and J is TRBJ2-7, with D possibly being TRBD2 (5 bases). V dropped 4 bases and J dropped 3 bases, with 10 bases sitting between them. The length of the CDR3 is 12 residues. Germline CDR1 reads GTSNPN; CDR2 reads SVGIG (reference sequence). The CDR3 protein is CAWIRGGYEQYF. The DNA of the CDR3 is TGTGCCTGGATCCGGGGTGGCTACGAGCAGTACTTC.

CDR3 sequence reads: CASSLSAGYTEAFF. CDR3 DNA sequence: TGCGCCAGCAGCTTATCGGCGGGGTACACTGAAGCTTTCTTT. This rearrangement joins TRBV5-1 to TRBJ1-1; D call uncertain. This CDR3 has 14 residues. The germline CDR1 and CDR2 sequences are SGHRS and YFSETQ. Deletions cut 2 bases from V and 3 bases from J, with 11 bases between.

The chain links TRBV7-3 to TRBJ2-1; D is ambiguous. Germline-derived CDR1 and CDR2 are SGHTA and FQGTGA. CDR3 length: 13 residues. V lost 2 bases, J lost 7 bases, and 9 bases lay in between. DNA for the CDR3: TGTGCCAGCAGCTTAGCCCCACAGAATGAGCAGTTCTTC. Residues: CASSLAPQNEQFF.

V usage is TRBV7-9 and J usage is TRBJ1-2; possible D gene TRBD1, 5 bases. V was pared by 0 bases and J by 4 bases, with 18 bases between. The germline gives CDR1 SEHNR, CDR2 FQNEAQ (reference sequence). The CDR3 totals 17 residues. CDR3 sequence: CASSLAGGSRAGYGYTF. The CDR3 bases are TGTGCCAGCAGCTTAGCGGGGGGGTCGAGGGCTGGCTATGGCTACACCTTC.

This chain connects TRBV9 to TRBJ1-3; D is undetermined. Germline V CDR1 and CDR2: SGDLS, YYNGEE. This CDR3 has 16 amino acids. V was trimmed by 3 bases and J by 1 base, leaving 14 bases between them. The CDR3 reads CASSASGEVSGNTIYF. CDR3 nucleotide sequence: TGTGCCAGCAGCGCCTCCGGGGAAGTATCTGGAAACACCATATATTTT.

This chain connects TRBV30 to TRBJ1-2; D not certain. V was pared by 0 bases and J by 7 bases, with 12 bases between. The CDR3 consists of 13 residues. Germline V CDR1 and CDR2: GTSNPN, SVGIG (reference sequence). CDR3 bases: TGTGCCTGGAGTGTTATCATCTGGAGTGGCTACACCTTC. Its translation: CAWSVIIWSGYTF.

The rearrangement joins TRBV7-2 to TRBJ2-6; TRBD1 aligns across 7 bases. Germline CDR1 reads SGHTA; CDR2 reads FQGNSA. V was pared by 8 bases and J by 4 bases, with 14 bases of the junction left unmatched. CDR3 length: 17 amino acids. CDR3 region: CASRRQGRVVGANVLTF. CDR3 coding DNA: TGTGCCAGCCGGAGACAGGGCCGAGTTGTCGGGGCCAACGTCCTGACTTTC.

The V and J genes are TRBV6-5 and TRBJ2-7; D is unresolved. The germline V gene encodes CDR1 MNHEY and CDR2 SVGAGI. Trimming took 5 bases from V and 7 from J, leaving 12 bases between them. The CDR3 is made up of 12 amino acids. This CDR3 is CASSPNSVEQYF. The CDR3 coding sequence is TGTGCCAGCAGTCCAAACTCGGTGGAGCAGTACTTC.

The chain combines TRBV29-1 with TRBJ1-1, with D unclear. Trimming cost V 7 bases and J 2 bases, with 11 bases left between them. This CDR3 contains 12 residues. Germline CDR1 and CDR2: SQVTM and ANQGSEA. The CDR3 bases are TGCAGCGCTGGGCGAAGCAACACTGAAGCTTTCTTT. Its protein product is CSAGRSNTEAFF.

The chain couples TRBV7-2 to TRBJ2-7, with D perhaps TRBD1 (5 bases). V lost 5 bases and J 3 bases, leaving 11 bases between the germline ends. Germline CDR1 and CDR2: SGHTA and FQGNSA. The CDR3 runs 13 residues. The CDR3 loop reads CASSLRQIYEQYF. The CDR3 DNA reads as TGTGCCAGCAGCCTACGACAGATCTACGAGCAGTACTTC.